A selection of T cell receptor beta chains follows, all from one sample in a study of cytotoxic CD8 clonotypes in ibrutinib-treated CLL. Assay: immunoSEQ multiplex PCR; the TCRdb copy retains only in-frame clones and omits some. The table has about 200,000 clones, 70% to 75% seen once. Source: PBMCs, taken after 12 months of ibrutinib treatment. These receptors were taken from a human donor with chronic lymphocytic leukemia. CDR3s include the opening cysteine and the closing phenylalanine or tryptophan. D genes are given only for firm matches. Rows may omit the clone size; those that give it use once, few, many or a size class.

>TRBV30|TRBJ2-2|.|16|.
TGTGCCTGGAGTGTAGCAGGGACCTCGAGGACCGGGGAGCTGTTTTTT
CAWSVAGTSRTGELFF
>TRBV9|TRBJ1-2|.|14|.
TGTGCCAGCAGCGTAGTCCCAGAACGCTATGGCTACACCTTC
CASSVVPERYGYTF
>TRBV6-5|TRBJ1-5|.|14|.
TGTGCCAGCAGTTACCTGGGGAAGGATCAGCCCCAGCATTTT
CASSYLGKDQPQHF
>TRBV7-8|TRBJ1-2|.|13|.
TGTGCCAGCAGCTTCCAGCGATTCTATGGCTACACCTTC
CASSFQRFYGYTF
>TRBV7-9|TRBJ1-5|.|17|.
TGTGCCAGCAGCCCGAACGCTTTGAGGGGTAGCAATCAGCCCCAGCATTTT
CASSPNALRGSNQPQHF
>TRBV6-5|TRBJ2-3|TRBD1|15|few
TGTGCCAGCAGTCCCCGGACAGGGAACACAGATACGCAGTATTTT
CASSPRTGNTDTQYF
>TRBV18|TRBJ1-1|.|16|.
TGTGCCAGCTCACCACCAAGGGTAGTCTCTGGCACTGAAGCTTTCTTT
CASSPPRVVSGTEAFF
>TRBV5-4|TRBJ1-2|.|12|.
TGTGCCAGCAACGGAATCCCAGGAGGCTACACCTTC
CASNGIPGGYTF
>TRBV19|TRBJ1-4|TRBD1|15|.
TGTGCCAGTACTCCTTCCCAGGGGGCATGGGAAAAACTGTTTTTT
CASTPSQGAWEKLFF
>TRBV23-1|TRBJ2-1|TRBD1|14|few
TGCGCCAGCAGTCAAGGACAGGGACAGGGTGAGCAGTTCTTC
CASSQGQGQGEQFF
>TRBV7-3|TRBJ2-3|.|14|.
TGTGCCAGCAGCTTAGTGGGGAGCACAGATACGCAGTATTTT
CASSLVGSTDTQYF
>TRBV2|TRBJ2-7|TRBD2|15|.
TGTGCCAGCAGAGCGGGACTAGCGATTAACTACGAGCAGTACTTC
CASRAGLAINYEQYF
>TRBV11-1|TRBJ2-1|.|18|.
TGTGCCAGCAGCACCAGGGGGTTGCGGGAGCGGGGAAACAATGAGCAGTTCTTC
CASSTRGLRERGNNEQFF
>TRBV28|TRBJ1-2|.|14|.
TGTGCCAGCAGTATGACAGCCAGTCTTTATGGCTACACCTTC
CASSMTASLYGYTF
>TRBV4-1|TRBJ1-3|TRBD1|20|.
TGCGCCAGCAGCCAAGACCCAAGGGACAGGGGAGTGCAGGCTGGAAACACCATATATTTT
CASSQDPRDRGVQAGNTIYF
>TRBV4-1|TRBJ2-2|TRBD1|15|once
TGCGCCAGCAGCCATGTACAGGGGTCAACCGGGGAGCTGTTTTTT
CASSHVQGSTGELFF
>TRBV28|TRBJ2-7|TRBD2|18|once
TGTGCCAGCAGTCCATACCAAGCAGGCTCTATGGGGAGGGGCGAGCAGTACTTC
CASSPYQAGSMGRGEQYF
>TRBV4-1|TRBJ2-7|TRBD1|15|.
TGCGCCAGCAGCCGGCTCCAGGGACAGCCCTACGAGCAGTACTTC
CASSRLQGQPYEQYF
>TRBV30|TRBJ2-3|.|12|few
TGTGCCTGGAGCCCAGTGTCAGATACGCAGTATTTT
CAWSPVSDTQYF
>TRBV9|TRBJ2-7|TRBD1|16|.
TGTGCCAGCAGCGTATTTTCCGGGACAGCCACCTACGAGCAGTACTTC
CASSVFSGTATYEQYF
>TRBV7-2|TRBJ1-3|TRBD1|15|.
TGTGCCAGCAGCACCGACAGGGTACGACGAAACACCATATATTTT
CASSTDRVRRNTIYF
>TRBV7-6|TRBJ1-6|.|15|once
TGTGCCAGCAGCCCTTGGACCGGTGTGAATTCACCCCTCCACTTT
CASSPWTGVNSPLHF
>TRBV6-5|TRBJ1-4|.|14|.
TGTGCCAGCGGACTTCCGGGACAAAGAGAAAAACTGTTTTTT
CASGLPGQREKLFF
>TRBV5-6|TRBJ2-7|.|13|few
TGTGCCAGCAGCTTGAGGGGTACCTACGAGCAGTACTTC
CASSLRGTYEQYF
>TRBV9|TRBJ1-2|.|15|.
TGTGCCAGCAGCGCCCCGGACAGTCTTTACTATGGCTACACCTTC
CASSAPDSLYYGYTF
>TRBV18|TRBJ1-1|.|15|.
TGTGCCAGCTCACCACTGCCAGGGCTAGGTACTGAAGCTTTCTTT
CASSPLPGLGTEAFF
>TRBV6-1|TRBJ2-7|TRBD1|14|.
TGTGCCAGCAGTGAAGCGGTGGCAGGGGGTGAGCAGTACTTC
CASSEAVAGGEQYF
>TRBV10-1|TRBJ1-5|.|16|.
TGCGCCAGCAGATCGCAGGTAATCGTGTACTATCAGCCCCAGCATTTT
CASRSQVIVYYQPQHF
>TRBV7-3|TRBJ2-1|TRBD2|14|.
TGTGCCAGCAGCCCGAGTTTACTAGCGGATGAGCAGTTCTTC
CASSPSLLADEQFF
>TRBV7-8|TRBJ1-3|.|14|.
TGTGCCAGCAGCTTAGAGGCAGCGGGAAACACCATATATTTT
CASSLEAAGNTIYF
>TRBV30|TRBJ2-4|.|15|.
TGTGCCTGGAGTTCACCCGGGAGTTTTAAAAACATTCAGTACTTC
CAWSSPGSFKNIQYF
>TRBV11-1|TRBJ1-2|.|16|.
TGTGCCAGCAGCCCTTTGGGTGAGAAACTGGACTATGGCTACACCTTC
CASSPLGEKLDYGYTF
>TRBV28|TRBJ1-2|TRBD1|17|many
TGTGCCAGCAGTCTGGTTACTCCGGGACAGTCAAAATATGGCTACACCTTC
CASSLVTPGQSKYGYTF
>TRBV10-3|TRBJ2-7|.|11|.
TGTGCCATCAGCCAATCCTACGAGCAGTACTTC
CAISQSYEQYF
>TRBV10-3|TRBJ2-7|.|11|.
TGTGCCATCACCGCAGGGGTCGAGCAGTACTTC
CAITAGVEQYF
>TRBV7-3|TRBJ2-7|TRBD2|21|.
TGTGCCAGCAGCTTACTTCTGCAACGAACTAGCGGGTCCCGGAGCTCCTACGAGCAGTACTTC
CASSLLLQRTSGSRSSYEQYF
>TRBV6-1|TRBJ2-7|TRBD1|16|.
TGTGCCAGCAGAGAATCCGGGACAGGGGGGACCTACGAGCAGTACTTC
CASRESGTGGTYEQYF
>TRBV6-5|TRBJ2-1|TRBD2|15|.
TGTGCCAGCAGCTGGGGACTAGCGGGAATTACTGAGCAGTTCTTC
CASSWGLAGITEQFF
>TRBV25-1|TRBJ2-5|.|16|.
TGTGCCAGCAGTGAATGGGGCGGGCCGATCCAAGAGACCCAGTACTTC
CASSEWGGPIQETQYF
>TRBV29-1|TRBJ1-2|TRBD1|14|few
TGCAGCGTTGAGGGATGGGACAGCCACTATGGCTACACCTTC
CSVEGWDSHYGYTF
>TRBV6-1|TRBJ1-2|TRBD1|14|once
TGTGCCAGCAGAGAGACAGGGGAAAACTATGGCTACACCTTC
CASRETGENYGYTF
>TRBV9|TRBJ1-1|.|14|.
TGTGCCAGCAGTATAAGACAGGTGAACACTGAAGCTTTCTTT
CASSIRQVNTEAFF
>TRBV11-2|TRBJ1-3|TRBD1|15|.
TGTGCCAGCGGCCCAGACAGGGCCACTGGAAACACCATATATTTT
CASGPDRATGNTIYF
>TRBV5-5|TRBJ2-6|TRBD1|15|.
TGTGCCAGCGACAGGGCTTACTCTGGGGCCAACGTCCTGACTTTC
CASDRAYSGANVLTF
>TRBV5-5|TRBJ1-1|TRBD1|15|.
TGTGCCAGCAGCTCCCGACAGGGGGCGAACACTGAAGCTTTCTTT
CASSSRQGANTEAFF
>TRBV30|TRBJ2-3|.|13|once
TGTGCCTGGAGTGTGGGGGGGCCAGATACGCAGTATTTT
CAWSVGGPDTQYF
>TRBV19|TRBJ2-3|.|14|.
TGTGCCATATCCTTAGCGGCCTTCACAGATACGCAGTATTTT
CAISLAAFTDTQYF
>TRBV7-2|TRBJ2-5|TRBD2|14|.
TGTGCCAGCAGCTTAGATAGCGGGAGGCCTACCCAGTACTTC
CASSLDSGRPTQYF
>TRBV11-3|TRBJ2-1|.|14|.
TGTGCCAGCAGCTTAGGGGGATTCCGGGCTGAGCAGTTCTTC
CASSLGGFRAEQFF
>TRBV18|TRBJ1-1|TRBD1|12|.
TGTGCCAGCTCACGACAGGGAGCTGAAGCTTTCTTT
CASSRQGAEAFF
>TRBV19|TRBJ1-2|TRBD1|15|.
TGTGCCAGTAGTATCGCCGGGACAGGCATTTATGGCTACACCTTC
CASSIAGTGIYGYTF
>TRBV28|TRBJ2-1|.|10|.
TGTGCCAGTGGGGGGAATGAGCAGTTCTTC
CASGGNEQFF
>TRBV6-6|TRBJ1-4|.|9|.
TGTGCCAGCGGAGAAAAACTGTTTTTT
CASGEKLFF
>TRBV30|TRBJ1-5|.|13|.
TGTGCCTGGAGTCCCCAGGGGTATCAGCCCCAGCATTTT
CAWSPQGYQPQHF
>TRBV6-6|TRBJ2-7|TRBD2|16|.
TGTGCCAGCAGTTACCTGCCTGCGGGGGGGAGGTGGGAGCAGTACTTC
CASSYLPAGGRWEQYF
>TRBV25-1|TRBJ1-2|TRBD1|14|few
TGTGCCAGCAATTCCGACAGGGGGTTCTATGGCTACACCTTC
CASNSDRGFYGYTF
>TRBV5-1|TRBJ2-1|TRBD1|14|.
TGCGCCAGCAGCTGGACAGGTTCGTACAATGAGCAGTTCTTC
CASSWTGSYNEQFF
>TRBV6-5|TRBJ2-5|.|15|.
TGTGCCAGCAGGCTTGCTAGGAACAACCAAGAGACCCAGTACTTC
CASRLARNNQETQYF